Below, 4 T cell receptor beta chains from the same sample are listed, as sequenced in a study of OX40 agonist ivuxolimab in advanced cancers. Measured with immunoSEQ multiplex PCR; TCRdb has only the in-frame clones, and not every one. There are some 64,000 clones in the sample; around 89% occur only once, and roughly 0.66% lies in the top ten. The sequencing here drew on CD4+ or CD8+ T cells sorted from blood, taken in a trial of the OX40 agonist ivuxolimab. The receptors shown here come from an adult with an advanced solid tumor such as melanoma, head and neck, liver or kidney cancer.

The chain carries TRBV5-1 and TRBJ2-2; D is unresolved. The CDR3 has 16 amino acids. V lost 3 bases and J lost 1, with 13 bases in between. Germline V CDR1 and CDR2: SGHRS, YFSETQ. CDR3 amino acids: CASSWALRRNTGELFF. CDR3 nucleotide sequence: TGCGCCAGCAGCTGGGCCCTCAGAAGGAACACCGGGGAGCTGTTTTTT. The full variable domain, with the rest looked up from reference TRBV5-1 and TRBJ2-2, is KAGVTQTPRYLIKTRGQQVTLSCSPISGHRSVSWYQQTPGQGLQFLFEYFSETQRNKGNFPGRFSGRQFSNSRSEMNVSTLELGDSALYLCASSWALRRNTGELFFGEGSRLTVL.

The chain recombines TRBV6-5 with TRBJ2-1; the D gene is possibly TRBD2 (5 bases). Trimming removed 0 bases from V and 1 base from J, with 10 bases in between. There are 16 residues in the CDR3. The germline V gene has CDR1 MNHEY and CDR2 SVGAGI. This CDR3 reads CASSYSSGSSYNEQFF. CDR3 coding DNA: TGTGCCAGCAGTTACTCCTCGGGATCATCCTACAATGAGCAGTTCTTC.

The gene calls are TRBV15 and TRBJ2-1; D gene ambiguous. Germline values: CDR1 LNHNV, CDR2 YYDKDF (reference sequence). Trimming removed 0 bases at V and 8 bases at J, with 8 bases between. The CDR3 totals 13 residues. In DNA, the CDR3 is TGTGCCACCAGCAGAGAGCTTCCACATGAGCAGTTCTTC. Translation gives CATSRELPHEQFF.

The chain joins TRBV7-2 to TRBJ2-7; 8 nucleotides line up with TRBD2. Germline V CDR1 and CDR2: SGHTA, FQGNSA. The CDR3 sequence is 15 residues long. V was clipped by 5 bases and J by 2 bases; unmatched bases: 8. CDR3 loop: CASSLSSGSPYEQYF. DNA of the CDR3: TGTGCCAGCAGCCTCTCTAGCGGGTCCCCCTACGAGCAGTACTTC.